This entry features one T cell receptor beta chain sequence. Treatment meaning: around 19 received Ad26.COV2.S at low or high dose, single or two shots; roughly 5 received placebo; per-sample allocation not given. On day 63 after the first injection, vaccine and placebo recipients gave samples. Sequencing was performed with immunoSEQ multiplex PCR; in TCRdb, only in-frame clones are kept and a portion is missing. Of hundreds of thousands of clones in the sample, around 89% are singletons; the top ten hold 1.5%. Looked up from germline, CDR1 is SGHTA and CDR2 is FQGNSA. The CDR3 runs to 15 residues. Deletions cut 5 bases from V and 0 bases from J, with 13 bases between. The data were obtained in a study of Ad26.COV2.S vaccination and SARS-CoV-2 variants.

The specimen comprised peripheral blood, sampled in a trial of Ad26.COV2.S vaccine versus placebo. This chain joins TRBV7-2 and TRBJ1-1; D gene uncertain. This clonotype originated in a person aged 18-65 years who received the Ad26.COV2.S COVID-19 vaccine or a placebo. This CDR3 reads CASSLSGGMNTEAFF. The CDR3 DNA follows: TGTGCCAGCAGCCTTTCGGGAGGGATGAACACTGAAGCTTTCTTT. The full variable domain, rest sourced from reference TRBV7-2 and TRBJ1-1, is GAGVSQSPSNKVTEKGKDVELRCDPISGHTALYWYRQSLGQGLEFLIYFQGNSAPDKSGLPSDRFSAERTGGSVSTLTIQRTQQEDSAVYLCASSLSGGMNTEAFFGQGTRLTVV.